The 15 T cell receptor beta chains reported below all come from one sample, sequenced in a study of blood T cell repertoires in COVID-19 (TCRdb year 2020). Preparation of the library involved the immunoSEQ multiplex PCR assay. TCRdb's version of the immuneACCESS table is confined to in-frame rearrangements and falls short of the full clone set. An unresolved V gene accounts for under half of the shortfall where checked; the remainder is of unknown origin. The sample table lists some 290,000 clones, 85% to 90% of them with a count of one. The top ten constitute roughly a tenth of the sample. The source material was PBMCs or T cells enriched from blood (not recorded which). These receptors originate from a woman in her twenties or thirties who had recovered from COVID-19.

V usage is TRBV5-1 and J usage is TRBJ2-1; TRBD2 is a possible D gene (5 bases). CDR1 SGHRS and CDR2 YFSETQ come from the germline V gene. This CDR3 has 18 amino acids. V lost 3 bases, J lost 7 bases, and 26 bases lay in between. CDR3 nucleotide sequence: TGCGCCAGCAGCTCATATTCCGCTAACTACCGAAGGAGGAATGAGCAGTTCTTC. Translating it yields CASSSYSANYRRRNEQFF.

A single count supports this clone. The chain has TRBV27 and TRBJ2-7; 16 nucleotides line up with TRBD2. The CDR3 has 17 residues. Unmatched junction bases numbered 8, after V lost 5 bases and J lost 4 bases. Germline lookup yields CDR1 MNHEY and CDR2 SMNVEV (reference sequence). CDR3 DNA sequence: TGTGCCAGCAGTCCGGGGACTAGCGGGAGGGCCGAGTACGAGCAGTACTTC. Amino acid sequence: CASSPGTSGRAEYEQYF.

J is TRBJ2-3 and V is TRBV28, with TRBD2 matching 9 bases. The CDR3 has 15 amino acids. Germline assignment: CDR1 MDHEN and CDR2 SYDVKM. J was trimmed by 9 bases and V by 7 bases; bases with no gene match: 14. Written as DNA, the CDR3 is TGTGCCAGCACCATACCGGGACTAGCCCTCACCACGCAGTATTTT. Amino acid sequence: CASTIPGLALTTQYF.

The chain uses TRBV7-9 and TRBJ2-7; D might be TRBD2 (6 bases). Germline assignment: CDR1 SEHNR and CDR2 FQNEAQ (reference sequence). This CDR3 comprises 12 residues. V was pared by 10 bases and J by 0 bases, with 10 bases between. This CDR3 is CATGRDSYEQYF. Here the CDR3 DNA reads TGTGCCACTGGGCGGGACTCCTACGAGCAGTACTTC.

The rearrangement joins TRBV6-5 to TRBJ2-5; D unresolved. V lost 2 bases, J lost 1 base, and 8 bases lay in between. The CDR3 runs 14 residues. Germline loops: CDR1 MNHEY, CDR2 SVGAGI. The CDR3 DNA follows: TGTGCCAGCAGTTACGGGCCAGTCCAAGAGACCCAGTACTTC. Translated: CASSYGPVQETQYF.

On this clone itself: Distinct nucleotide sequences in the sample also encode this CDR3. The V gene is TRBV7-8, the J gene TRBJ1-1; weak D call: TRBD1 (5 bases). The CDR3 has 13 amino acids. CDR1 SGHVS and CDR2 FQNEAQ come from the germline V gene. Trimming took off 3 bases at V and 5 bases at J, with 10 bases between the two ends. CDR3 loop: CASSFLGGTEAFF. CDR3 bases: TGTGCCAGCAGCTTCCTCGGGGGGACTGAAGCTTTCTTT.

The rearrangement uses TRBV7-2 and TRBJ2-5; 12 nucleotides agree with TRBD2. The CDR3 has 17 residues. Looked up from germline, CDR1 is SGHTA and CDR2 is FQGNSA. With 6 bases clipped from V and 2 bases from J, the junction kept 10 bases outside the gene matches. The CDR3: CASSQPSGRESQETQYF. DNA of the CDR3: TGTGCCAGCAGTCAACCTAGCGGGAGGGAATCACAAGAGACCCAGTACTTC.

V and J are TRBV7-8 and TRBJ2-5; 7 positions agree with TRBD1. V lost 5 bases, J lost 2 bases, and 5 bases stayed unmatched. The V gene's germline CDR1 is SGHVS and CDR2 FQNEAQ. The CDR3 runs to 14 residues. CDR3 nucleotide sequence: TGTGCCAGCAGCATACGACAGGGACAAGAGACCCAGTACTTC. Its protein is CASSIRQGQETQYF.

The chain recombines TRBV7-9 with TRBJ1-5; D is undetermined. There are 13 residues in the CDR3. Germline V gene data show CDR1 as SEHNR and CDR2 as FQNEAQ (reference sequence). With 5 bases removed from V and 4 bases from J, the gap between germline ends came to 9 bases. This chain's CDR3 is CASSQTENQPQHF. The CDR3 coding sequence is TGTGCCAGCAGCCAAACAGAGAATCAGCCCCAGCATTTT.

CDR3 in amino acids: CASSLNSVGTAWKPLHF. For the CDR3, the DNA is TGTGCCAGCAGCTTAAACTCCGTCGGCACAGCATGGAAACCCCTCCACTTT. This sequence joins TRBV7-8 and TRBJ1-6; D is undetermined. V was shortened by 2 bases and J by 12 bases, with 23 bases between the two germline ends. This CDR3 region has 17 residues. Germline V gives CDR1 SGHVS, CDR2 FQNEAQ.

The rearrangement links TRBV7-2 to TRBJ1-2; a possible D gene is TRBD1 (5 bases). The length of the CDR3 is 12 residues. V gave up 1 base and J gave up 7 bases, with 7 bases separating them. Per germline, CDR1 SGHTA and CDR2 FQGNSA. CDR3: CASSLGGRGYTF. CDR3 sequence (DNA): TGTGCCAGCAGCTTAGGGGGCCGTGGCTACACCTTC.

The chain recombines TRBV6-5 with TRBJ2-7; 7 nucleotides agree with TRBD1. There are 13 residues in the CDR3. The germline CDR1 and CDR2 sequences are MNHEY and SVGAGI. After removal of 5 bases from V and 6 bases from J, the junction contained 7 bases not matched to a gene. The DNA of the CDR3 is TGTGCCAGCAGTACGGACAGGTCCATCGAGCAGTACTTC. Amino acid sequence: CASSTDRSIEQYF.

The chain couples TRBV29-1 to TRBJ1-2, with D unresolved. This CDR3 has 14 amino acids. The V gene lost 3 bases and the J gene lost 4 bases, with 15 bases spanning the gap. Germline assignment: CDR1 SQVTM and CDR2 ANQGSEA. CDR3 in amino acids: CSVEVSVTGYGYTF. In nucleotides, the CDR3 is TGCAGCGTTGAGGTTTCCGTAACGGGCTATGGCTACACCTTC.

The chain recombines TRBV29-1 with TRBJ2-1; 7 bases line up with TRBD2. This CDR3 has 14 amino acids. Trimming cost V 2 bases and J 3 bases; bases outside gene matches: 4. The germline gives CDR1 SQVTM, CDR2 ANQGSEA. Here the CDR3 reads CSVERLAGYNEQFF. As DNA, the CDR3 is TGCAGCGTTGAAAGACTAGCTGGCTACAATGAGCAGTTCTTC.

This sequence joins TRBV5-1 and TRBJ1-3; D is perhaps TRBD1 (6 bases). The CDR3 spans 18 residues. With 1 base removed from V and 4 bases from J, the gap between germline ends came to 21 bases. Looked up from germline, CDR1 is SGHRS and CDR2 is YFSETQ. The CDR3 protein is CASSLLTGPRSSGNTIYF. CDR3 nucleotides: TGCGCCAGCAGCTTGTTGACAGGCCCACGGTCCTCCGGAAACACCATATATTTT.